One sample yielded the 5 T cell receptor beta chains listed below, sequenced in a study of breast tumors, draining lymph nodes, adjacent tissues. Samples came from axillary lymph nodes draining the breast cancer. TCRdb redid the calling of the multiplex PCR reads with MiXCR, one entry per CDR3 protein. The sample has 150,000 to 200,000 distinct CDR3 sequences; roughly 30% are singletons. What was sequenced was axillary lymph node tissue. The receptors derive from a female donor with breast cancer. Some clones in this sample may be carry-over from other donors' samples.

Note on this clonotype: In this CDR3 the conserved last residue, phenylalanine or tryptophan, is missing, so a read error is likely. The limits of the CDR3 on the DNA are not certain, so only TCRdb's listed CDR3 is given. J is TRBJ2-3 and V is TRBV19; the table's TRBD1 call for D was not verified on the DNA. The CDR3 has 8 amino acids, counting both end residues. Germline lookup yields CDR1 LNHDA and CDR2 SQIVND (reference sequence). The CDR3 region is CASSIKGQ.

This clonotype was observed at least ten times. This chain joins TRBV7-2 and TRBJ2-2; TRBD2 agrees at 7 bases. The V segment lost 2 bases and the J segment 2 bases; nucleotides outside the gene matches: 2. The CDR3 is 15 residues long. Germline V gene data show CDR1 as SGHTA and CDR2 as FQGNSA. CDR3 bases: TGTGCCAGCAGCTTACGCGGGGGAAACACCGGGGAGCTGTTTTTT. This translates into CASSLRGGNTGELFF.

This clonotype was seen many times. The genes are TRBV29-1 and TRBJ1-2; D gene ambiguous. V was pared by 6 bases and J by 8 bases, with 13 bases between. The CDR3 extends over 11 amino acids. The germline CDR1 and CDR2 sequences are SQVTM and ANQGSEA. CDR3 nucleotides: TGCAGCGTCGGGGATGATTTCGGCTACACCTTC. It codes for CSVGDDFGYTF.

This clonotype came up a few times. J is TRBJ2-1 and V is TRBV3-1; TRBD2 aligns across 9 bases. The V gene end was trimmed by 1 base and the J gene end by 2 bases; junction bases not matched to a gene: 6. Germline assignment: CDR1 LGHDT and CDR2 YNNKEL (reference sequence). The CDR3 totals 17 residues. As DNA, the CDR3 is TGTGCCAGCAGCCAAGCCAGACTAGCGGTGACCTACAATGAGCAGTTCTTC. Translating gives CASSQARLAVTYNEQFF.

The sample holds many counts of this clonotype. The chain couples TRBV30 to TRBJ2-7; D gene ambiguous. Trimming shortened V by 2 bases and J by 3 bases, and 11 bases separated the two germline ends. Germline loops: CDR1 GTSNPN, CDR2 SVGIG (reference sequence). The CDR3 totals 13 residues. Here the CDR3 reads CAWSFGLDYEQYF. Written as DNA, the CDR3 is TGTGCCTGGAGTTTCGGGTTGGACTACGAGCAGTACTTC.